These 12 T cell receptor beta chains originate from one sample sequenced in a study of cytomegalovirus exposure and HLA in healthy donors. Only in-frame clones appear in the TCRdb table, and some are missing; sequencing was by immunoSEQ multiplex PCR. The sample yields 160,000 or so clones, roughly 86% seen once. The sequenced material came from PBMCs. The source is a man in his late teens or twenties in good health and CMV-seropositive.

The rearrangement uses TRBV30 and TRBJ1-2, with 12 bases fitting TRBD1. The CDR3 consists of 18 residues. J gave up 2 bases and V 2 bases, and 12 bases lay outside the gene matches. Per the germline V gene, CDR1 is GTSNPN and CDR2 is SVGIG (reference sequence). CDR3 in amino acids: CAWSLLRDRGLENYGYTF. CDR3 DNA sequence: TGTGCCTGGAGTCTTCTGCGGGACAGGGGGCTGGAAAACTATGGCTACACCTTC.

In DNA form, the CDR3 reads TGTGCCAGTAGTATGGCGCGGTCGATGAAGTTAGGAATGAGCTCCTACAATGAGCAGTTCTTC. It specifies CASSMARSMKLGMSSYNEQFF. The chain has TRBV19 and TRBJ2-1; D unresolved. CDR1 is LNHDA and CDR2 is SQIVND in the germline V gene (reference sequence). Trimming cost V 3 bases and J 0 bases, with 27 bases left between them. The CDR3 totals 21 residues.

This clone was counted at least ten times. The chain employs TRBV4-2 and TRBJ1-3, with TRBD1 identical over 7 bases. With V trimmed by 2 bases and J by 2 bases, 3 bases remained unmatched. The CDR3 runs 15 residues. Germline CDR1 is LGHNA and CDR2 is YNFKEQ. DNA of the CDR3: TGTGCCAGCAGCCAAACAGGGGATCCTGGAAACACCATATATTTT. The encoded protein is CASSQTGDPGNTIYF.

The CDR3 is CASSNPGTSGIYEQYF. The DNA for the CDR3 is TGCGCCAGCAGCAACCCCGGGACTAGCGGGATTTACGAGCAGTACTTC. This chain links TRBV4-3 with TRBJ2-7; 13 positions match TRBD2. V was pared by 5 bases and J by 4 bases, with 8 bases of the junction left unmatched. This CDR3 has 16 residues. Looked up from germline, CDR1 is LGHNA and CDR2 is YSLEER.

This chain connects TRBV19 to TRBJ2-3; TRBD2 aligns across 10 bases. The germline V gene encodes CDR1 LNHDA and CDR2 SQIVND (reference sequence). The CDR3 length is 17 residues. The V gene end was trimmed by 6 bases and the J gene end by 6 bases; junction bases not matched to a gene: 15. The CDR3 DNA is TGTGCCAGTAGCCCTGCTCCCGGACTAGCGGCGGGGGATACGCAGTATTTT. This gives the protein CASSPAPGLAAGDTQYF.

The chain links TRBV5-1 to TRBJ2-2; a weak D match, TRBD1 (6 bases). The CDR3 has 15 amino acids. Germline loops: CDR1 SGHRS, CDR2 YFSETQ. Trimming took 1 base from V and 5 from J, leaving 12 bases between them. The CDR3 protein is CASSLNRERTGELFF. As DNA, the CDR3 is TGCGCCAGCAGCTTGAACAGGGAGAGAACCGGGGAGCTGTTTTTT.

V is TRBV5-8 and J is TRBJ2-7; maybe TRBD1 (5 bases). The CDR3 spans 14 residues. Germline V gives CDR1 SGHTS, CDR2 YDEGEE. The V gene lost 2 bases and the J gene lost 7 bases, with 16 bases spanning the gap. Here the CDR3 reads CASSLFAGLLEQYF. The CDR3 DNA sequence: TGTGCCAGCAGCTTATTTGCAGGGCTCCTAGAGCAGTACTTC.

The chain is built from TRBV10-3 and TRBJ2-7; possibly TRBD2 for D (6 bases). Between the trimmed V and J ends, which lost 10 bases and 6 bases, there was a span of 19 bases. This CDR3 comprises 13 residues. Looked up from germline, CDR1 is ENHRY and CDR2 is SYGVKD. The CDR3 bases are TGTGCCACTCCCACCCCCCGGGGGAGCGAGCAGTACTTC. Its protein product is CATPTPRGSEQYF.

The rearrangement links TRBV5-1 to TRBJ2-7; D remains ambiguous. The V and J ends lost 3 bases and 3 bases respectively, with 7 bases between them. The V gene's germline CDR1 is SGHRS and CDR2 YFSETQ. This CDR3 comprises 12 residues. The CDR3 coding sequence is TGCGCCAGCAGCTCACCTAACTACGAGCAGTACTTC. It translates to CASSSPNYEQYF.

Worth noting for this clone: Sequence at one end of the junction differs from germline and may be a read error. The chain couples TRBV7-7 to TRBJ2-2; D uncertain. This CDR3 has 13 residues. Germline loops: CDR1 SSHAT, CDR2 FNYEAQ (reference sequence). DNA for the CDR3: TGTGCTAGCAGCGCATCTAGCACCGGGGAGCTGTTTTTT. The encoded protein is CASSASSTGELFF.

The rearrangement joins TRBV10-3 to TRBJ2-1, with no clear D. The CDR3 runs to 17 residues. V was trimmed by 2 bases and J by 6 bases, leaving 20 bases between them. CDR1 ENHRY and CDR2 SYGVKD come from the germline V gene. CDR3 sequence (DNA): TGTGCCATCAGTGAGCCCACCCTGGGCGTACGTTCCAATGAGCAGTTCTTC. Translation gives CAISEPTLGVRSNEQFF.

This chain joins TRBV7-2 and TRBJ2-7; D call uncertain. Per the germline V gene, CDR1 is SGHTA and CDR2 is FQGNSA. V was clipped by 0 bases and J by 4 bases, with 10 bases between them. There are 14 residues in the CDR3. In nucleotides, the CDR3 is TGTGCCAGCAGCTTAGCGTTTCAAAATTACGAGCAGTACTTC. Translated, it gives CASSLAFQNYEQYF.